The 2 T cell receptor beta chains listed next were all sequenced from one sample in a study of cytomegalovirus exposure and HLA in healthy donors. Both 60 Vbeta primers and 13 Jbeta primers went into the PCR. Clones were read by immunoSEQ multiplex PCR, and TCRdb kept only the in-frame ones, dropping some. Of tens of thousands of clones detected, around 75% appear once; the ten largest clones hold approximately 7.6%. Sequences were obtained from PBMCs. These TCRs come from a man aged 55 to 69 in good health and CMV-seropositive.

This CDR3 is CASSLVGSGRSYEQYF. The CDR3 DNA sequence: TGTGCCAGCAGCTTGGTCGGTAGCGGGAGGTCCTACGAGCAGTACTTC. The chain joins TRBV5-4 to TRBJ2-7; 10 nucleotides match TRBD2. V trimming: 0 bases; J trimming: 1 base; junction bases outside the gene matches: 4. In germline, CDR1 is SGHNT, CDR2 YYREEE (reference sequence). The CDR3 extends over 16 amino acids.

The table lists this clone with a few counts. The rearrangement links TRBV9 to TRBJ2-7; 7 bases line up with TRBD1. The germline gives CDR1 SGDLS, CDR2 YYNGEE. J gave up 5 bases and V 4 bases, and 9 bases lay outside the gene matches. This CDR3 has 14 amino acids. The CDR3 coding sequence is TGTGCCAGCAGCTCTAGAGAGGGGGCGGACGAGCAGTACTTC. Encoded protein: CASSSREGADEQYF.